This entry describes one T cell receptor beta chain. Its antigen is undetermined. Germline V gene lookup returns CDR1 MDHEN and CDR2 SYDVKM. V lost 9 bases and J lost 1; bases outside the gene matches: 16. The CDR3 has 17 residues. Using immunoSEQ multiplex PCR, the repertoire was profiled, and TCRdb retains in-frame clones only, with some absent. The data show a few hundred thousand clones, roughly 90% seen once. The record originates from a study of cytomegalovirus exposure and HLA in healthy donors. About the research overall: It was reported in a later analysis that the 100 to 150 validation repertoires used the same platform as the approximately 620 first-cohort repertoires.

Findings and limits, study-wide: Listed as cytomegalovirus-associated were 150 or so TCR beta chains.

Donors came from a validation cohort of over a hundred subjects, distinct from the first 666-subject cohort. This clonotype was sampled from a woman between 18 and 29 years old in good health and CMV-seronegative. Sequencing was done on a sample of PBMCs. This rearrangement joins TRBV28 to TRBJ1-1, with 8 bases lining up with TRBD1. The CDR3 DNA sequence: TGTGCCAGTTTCCCCCCCCAGGGGGCTAGCGAGAACACTGAAGCTTTCTTT. It translates to CASFPPQGASENTEAFF.